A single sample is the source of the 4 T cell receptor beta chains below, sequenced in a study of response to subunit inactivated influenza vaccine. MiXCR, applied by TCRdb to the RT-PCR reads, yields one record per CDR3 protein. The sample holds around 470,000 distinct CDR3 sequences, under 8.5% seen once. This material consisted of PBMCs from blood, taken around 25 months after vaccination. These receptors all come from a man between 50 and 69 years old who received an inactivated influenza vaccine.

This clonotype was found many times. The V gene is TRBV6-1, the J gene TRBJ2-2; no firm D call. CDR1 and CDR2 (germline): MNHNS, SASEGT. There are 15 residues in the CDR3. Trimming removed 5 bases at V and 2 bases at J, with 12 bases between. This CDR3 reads CASSTLRSNTGELFF. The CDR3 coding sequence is TGTGCCAGCAGTACGTTGCGGAGCAACACCGGGGAGCTGTTTTTT.

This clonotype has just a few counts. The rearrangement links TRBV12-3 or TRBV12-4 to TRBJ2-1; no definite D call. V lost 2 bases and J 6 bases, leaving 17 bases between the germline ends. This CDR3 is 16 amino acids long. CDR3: CASSLRDGPASNEQFF. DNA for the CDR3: TGTGCCAGCAGTTTAAGGGATGGACCAGCGAGCAATGAGCAGTTCTTC.

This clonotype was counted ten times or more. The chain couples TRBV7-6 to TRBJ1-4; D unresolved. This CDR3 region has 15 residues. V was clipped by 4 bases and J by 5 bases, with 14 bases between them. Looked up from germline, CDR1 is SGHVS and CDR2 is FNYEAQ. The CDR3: CASSSGPAKNEKLFF. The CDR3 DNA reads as TGTGCCAGCAGCTCCGGACCGGCCAAAAATGAAAAACTGTTTTTT.

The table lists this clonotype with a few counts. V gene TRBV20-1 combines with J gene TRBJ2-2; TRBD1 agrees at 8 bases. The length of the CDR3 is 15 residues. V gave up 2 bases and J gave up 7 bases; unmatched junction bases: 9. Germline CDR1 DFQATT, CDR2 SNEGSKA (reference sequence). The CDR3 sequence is CSARHSGGAIGELFF. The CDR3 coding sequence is TGCAGTGCTAGACACTCAGGGGGCGCGATCGGGGAGCTGTTTTTT.